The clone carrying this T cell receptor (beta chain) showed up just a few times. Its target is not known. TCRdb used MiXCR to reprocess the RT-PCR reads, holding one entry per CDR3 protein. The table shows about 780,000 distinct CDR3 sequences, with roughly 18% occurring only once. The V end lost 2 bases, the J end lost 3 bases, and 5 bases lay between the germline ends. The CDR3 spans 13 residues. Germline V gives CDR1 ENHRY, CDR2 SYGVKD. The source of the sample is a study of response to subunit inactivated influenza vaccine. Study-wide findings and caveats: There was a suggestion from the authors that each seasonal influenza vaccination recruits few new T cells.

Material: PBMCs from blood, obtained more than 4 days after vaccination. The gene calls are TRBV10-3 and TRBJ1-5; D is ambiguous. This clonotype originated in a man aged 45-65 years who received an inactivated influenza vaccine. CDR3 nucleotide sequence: TGTGCCATCAGTGAGGGTCACAATCAGCCCCAGCATTTT. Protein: CAISEGHNQPQHF.